This TCR beta chain was sequenced for a study of shared clonotypes between healthy human individuals. Study results and caveats: In contrast to clonotypes shared by all four donors, non-shared clonotypes had lower generation probabilities. It was the few donors that limited the genetic and exposure-history diversity represented.

CD4+ cells underwent separation, giving CD45RA+ naive and CD45RA-negative memory subsets. An assay was performed, and its level was deep. Profiled with immunoSEQ multiplex PCR; TCRdb holds only in-frame clones, not every one. The profile covers millions of clones, with roughly 92% appearing a single time and over 0.12% taken by the ten largest. Points on this clone: The antigen is undetermined.

Sequencing was done on a sample of naive CD4+ T cells sorted from blood. Described subset: CD45RA+ positively selected. The sequence was obtained from a man between 18 and 29 years old in good health.

CDR3 amino acids: CASSLGITEQYF. DNA of the CDR3: TGTGCCAGCAGCTTAGGGATCACCGAGCAGTACTTC. V is TRBV7-9 and J is TRBJ2-7; D remains unclear. The germline V gene encodes CDR1 SEHNR and CDR2 FQNEAQ (reference sequence). Trimming stripped 1 base from V and 6 bases from J, with 7 bases between. The CDR3 consists of 12 residues.